These T cell receptor beta chains were read from a single sample in a study of blood T cell repertoires in COVID-19. Profiled with immunoSEQ multiplex PCR; TCRdb holds only in-frame clones, not every one. Among approximately 170,000 clones listed, about four fifths were seen once. The sample comprised peripheral blood. The source is a human donor with acute or convalescent COVID-19. The donor label of this sample is uncertain. Each CDR3 is given with its conserved first and last residue. Fields, in order: V gene, clone size, J gene, D gene, CDR3 protein, CDR3 DNA. The D gene is left open where the match is weak. Clone size, where shown, is once, few, many, or a class for clones that have expanded.

V: TRBV27
size: few
J: TRBJ2-7
D: .
CDR3: CASSLVGAEQYF
DNA: TGTGCCAGCAGTTTGGTAGGAGCCGAGCAGTACTTC

V: TRBV20-1
size: .
J: TRBJ1-1
D: .
CDR3: CSAYKNTEAFF
DNA: TGCAGTGCGTACAAGAACACTGAAGCTTTCTTT

V: TRBV28
size: .
J: TRBJ2-7
D: .
CDR3: CAIRGDPTSHEQYF
DNA: TGTGCCATTCGCGGGGACCCAACCTCTCACGAGCAGTACTTC

V: TRBV2
size: .
J: TRBJ1-2
D: TRBD1
CDR3: CASSPRDSSGYTF
DNA: TGTGCCAGCAGTCCTCGGGACAGCTCTGGCTACACCTTC

V: TRBV19
size: .
J: TRBJ2-7
D: TRBD2
CDR3: CASSLGTSGRRSYEQYF
DNA: TGTGCCAGTAGTCTCGGGACTAGCGGGAGGAGATCCTACGAGCAGTACTTC

V: TRBV2
size: .
J: TRBJ2-7
D: .
CDR3: CASSWSVTYEQYF
DNA: TGTGCCAGCAGTTGGTCAGTTACCTACGAGCAGTACTTC

V: TRBV11-2
size: .
J: TRBJ2-5
D: TRBD2
CDR3: CASRTGTSGSETQYF
DNA: TGTGCCAGCAGAACCGGGACTAGCGGGAGCGAGACCCAGTACTTC

V: TRBV30
size: few
J: TRBJ1-4
D: TRBD1
CDR3: CACGQGNYEKLFF
DNA: TGTGCCTGTGGACAGGGGAATTATGAAAAACTGTTTTTT

V: TRBV28
size: .
J: TRBJ1-4
D: .
CDR3: CASSYVGRDEKLFF
DNA: TGTGCCAGCAGTTACGTGGGGAGGGATGAAAAACTGTTTTTT

V: TRBV2
size: .
J: TRBJ1-5
D: .
CDR3: CASRAGESNQPQHF
DNA: TGTGCCAGCAGGGCAGGGGAAAGCAATCAGCCCCAGCATTTT

V: TRBV7-2
size: .
J: TRBJ2-1
D: TRBD2
CDR3: CASSSGLLAGGYNEQFF
DNA: TGTGCCAGCAGCTCCGGGTTACTAGCGGGGGGGTACAATGAGCAGTTCTTC

V: TRBV27
size: .
J: TRBJ2-7
D: TRBD2
CDR3: CASSRAGGSYEQYF
DNA: TGTGCCAGCAGCCGAGCGGGGGGATCCTACGAGCAGTACTTC

V: TRBV12-3/TRBV12-4
size: .
J: TRBJ1-2
D: .
CDR3: CASSFEVSDGYTF
DNA: TGTGCCAGCAGTTTTGAGGTATCAGACGGCTACACCTTC

V: TRBV11-1
size: .
J: TRBJ2-7
D: .
CDR3: CASRGAGYEQYF
DNA: TGTGCCAGCAGGGGGGCAGGGTACGAGCAGTACTTC

V: TRBV6-5
size: .
J: TRBJ1-2
D: TRBD1
CDR3: CASSYSRDRVYGYTF
DNA: TGTGCCAGCAGTTACTCCCGAGACAGGGTATATGGCTACACCTTC

V: TRBV11-2
size: .
J: TRBJ2-1
D: TRBD2
CDR3: CASSLALAGGNNEQFF
DNA: TGTGCCAGCAGCTTGGCGTTAGCGGGAGGAAACAATGAGCAGTTCTTC

V: TRBV27
size: .
J: TRBJ2-5
D: TRBD2
CDR3: CASSPRTSGTQATQYF
DNA: TGTGCCAGCAGTCCTAGGACTAGCGGCACTCAAGCGACCCAGTACTTC

V: TRBV4-2
size: .
J: TRBJ1-3
D: .
CDR3: CASSQDRLSSGNTIYF
DNA: TGTGCCAGCAGCCAAGACAGGCTAAGCTCTGGAAACACCATATATTTT

V: TRBV5-6
size: .
J: TRBJ1-3
D: TRBD1
CDR3: CGSGTGISGNTIYF
DNA: TGTGGGTCCGGGACAGGGATTTCTGGAAACACCATATATTTT

V: TRBV10-3
size: .
J: TRBJ1-6
D: .
CDR3: CAIKQGLDHNSPLHF
DNA: TGTGCCATCAAGCAGGGCTTGGATCATAATTCACCCCTCCACTTT

V: TRBV5-1
size: .
J: TRBJ1-2
D: .
CDR3: CASSLEPGSGSGYTF
DNA: TGCGCCAGCAGCTTGGAGCCAGGCAGTGGTAGTGGCTACACCTTT

V: TRBV29-1
size: once
J: TRBJ2-1
D: TRBD1
CDR3: CSALGTGGSLVQFF
DNA: TGCAGCGCCCTTGGGACAGGGGGCTCCCTGGTGCAGTTCTTC

V: TRBV7-3
size: few
J: TRBJ1-2
D: .
CDR3: CASSYGQGYGYTF
DNA: TGTGCCAGCAGCTACGGGCAGGGCTATGGCTACACCTTC

V: TRBV21-1
size: .
J: TRBJ2-1
D: .
CDR3: CASSAEGAVNEQFF
DNA: TGTGCCAGCAGTGCGGAGGGAGCAGTCAATGAGCAGTTCTTC

V: TRBV30
size: .
J: TRBJ2-1
D: .
CDR3: CAWSVRRVNEQFF
DNA: TGTGCCTGGAGTGTAAGGAGGGTCAATGAGCAGTTCTTC

V: TRBV9
size: few
J: TRBJ1-2
D: .
CDR3: CASKSVLPTNYGYTF
DNA: TGTGCCAGCAAATCTGTGCTGCCTACTAACTATGGCTACACCTTC

V: TRBV6-5
size: .
J: TRBJ2-2
D: TRBD2
CDR3: CASSSLAGGTTGELFF
DNA: TGTGCCAGCAGTTCGCTAGCGGGAGGCACCACCGGGGAGCTGTTTTTT

V: TRBV14
size: .
J: TRBJ2-3
D: TRBD2
CDR3: CASSQDGFGGGRKTDTQYF
DNA: TGTGCCAGCAGCCAAGATGGGTTTGGCGGGGGGAGAAAGACAGATACGCAGTATTTT

V: TRBV4-1
size: .
J: TRBJ1-1
D: .
CDR3: CASSLGQITEAFF
DNA: TGCGCCAGCAGCCTAGGACAGATCACTGAAGCTTTCTTT

V: TRBV2
size: few
J: TRBJ2-2
D: TRBD2
CDR3: CASRTSENTGELFF
DNA: TGTGCCAGCAGGACTAGCGAGAACACCGGGGAGCTGTTTTTT

V: TRBV3-1/TRBV3-2
size: .
J: TRBJ1-1
D: .
CDR3: CASTGRGTEAFF
DNA: TGTGCCAGCACGGGCAGGGGCACTGAAGCTTTCTTT

V: TRBV11-2
size: .
J: TRBJ2-1
D: .
CDR3: CASSTHSSYNEQFF
DNA: TGTGCCAGCAGCACCCATAGCTCCTACAATGAGCAGTTCTTC

V: TRBV7-9
size: once
J: TRBJ2-1
D: TRBD2
CDR3: CASSPRGSSYNEQFF
DNA: TGTGCCAGCAGCCCACGCGGGAGCTCCTACAATGAGCAGTTCTTC

V: TRBV5-6
size: .
J: TRBJ2-3
D: TRBD2
CDR3: CASSLMTSGLSTDTQYF
DNA: TGTGCCAGCAGCTTGATGACTAGCGGCCTTAGCACAGATACGCAGTATTTT

V: TRBV20-1
size: .
J: TRBJ2-5
D: .
CDR3: CSASKGRVETQYF
DNA: TGCAGTGCTAGTAAGGGGCGCGTTGAGACCCAGTACTTC

V: TRBV6-5
size: many
J: TRBJ2-5
D: .
CDR3: CASILRVETQYF
DNA: TGTGCCAGCATCTTACGGGTAGAGACCCAGTACTTC

V: TRBV7-9
size: .
J: TRBJ1-6
D: TRBD1
CDR3: CASSLALTGVNSPLHF
DNA: TGTGCCAGCAGCTTAGCGCTAACAGGGGTAAATTCACCCCTCCACTTT

V: TRBV5-8
size: few
J: TRBJ1-2
D: .
CDR3: CASSLEVGGLEGYTF
DNA: TGTGCCAGCAGCTTGGAAGTGGGAGGCTTGGAAGGCTACACCTTC

V: TRBV18
size: .
J: TRBJ1-2
D: .
CDR3: CASSPLARSGLRGNYGYTF
DNA: TGTGCCAGCTCACCATTGGCCAGATCGGGCCTAAGGGGTAACTATGGCTACACCTTC

V: TRBV6-1
size: .
J: TRBJ1-1
D: TRBD1
CDR3: CASRKDRGPEAFF
DNA: TGTGCCAGCAGAAAAGACAGGGGCCCTGAAGCTTTCTTT

V: TRBV6-4
size: .
J: TRBJ1-6
D: .
CDR3: CASDLAGNSPLHF
DNA: TGTGCCAGCGACTTAGCCGGAAATTCACCCCTCCACTTT

V: TRBV27
size: .
J: TRBJ2-3
D: .
CDR3: CASSLIQGLHTDTQYF
DNA: TGTGCCAGCAGTTTAATACAGGGACTACACACAGATACGCAGTATTTT

V: TRBV5-1
size: .
J: TRBJ2-1
D: TRBD2
CDR3: CASSLASAGRAYNEQFF
DNA: TGCGCCAGCAGCTTGGCCTCGGCCGGGAGGGCCTACAATGAGCAGTTCTTC

V: TRBV7-2
size: .
J: TRBJ1-1
D: .
CDR3: CASSLHDRIAEAFF
DNA: TGTGCCAGCAGCCTTCACGACAGGATCGCTGAAGCTTTCTTT

V: TRBV7-8
size: .
J: TRBJ2-5
D: .
CDR3: CASRRSAGAQTQYF
DNA: TGTGCCAGCAGGAGAAGCGCGGGGGCACAGACCCAGTACTTC

V: TRBV18
size: .
J: TRBJ1-5
D: .
CDR3: CASSPDPGDSQPQHF
DNA: TGTGCCAGCTCACCAGACCCAGGGGATAGTCAGCCCCAGCATTTT

V: TRBV30
size: .
J: TRBJ2-6
D: TRBD1
CDR3: CAWSVGTGITGANVLTF
DNA: TGTGCCTGGAGTGTGGGGACAGGAATAACTGGGGCCAACGTCCTGACTTTC

V: TRBV6-5
size: .
J: TRBJ2-7
D: .
CDR3: CASRPDRTSYEQYF
DNA: TGTGCCAGCAGACCCGACAGAACTTCCTACGAGCAGTACTTC

V: TRBV9
size: .
J: TRBJ1-1
D: .
CDR3: CASSVVTSNTEAFF
DNA: TGTGCCAGCAGCGTAGTCACCAGTAACACTGAAGCTTTCTTT

V: TRBV9
size: .
J: TRBJ2-3
D: TRBD2
CDR3: CASSVDVGGDTDTQYF
DNA: TGTGCCAGCAGCGTAGATGTGGGGGGGGACACAGATACGCAGTATTTT

V: TRBV7-2
size: .
J: TRBJ2-1
D: .
CDR3: CASSPLEGGRGEQFF
DNA: TGTGCCAGCAGCCCCCTCGAGGGGGGGCGGGGTGAGCAGTTCTTC

V: TRBV21-1
size: .
J: TRBJ2-5
D: .
CDR3: CASSKTLLAGQETQYF
DNA: TGTGCCAGCAGCAAAACCCTTCTAGCGGGGCAAGAGACCCAGTACTTC

V: TRBV5-6
size: .
J: TRBJ2-3
D: TRBD2
CDR3: CASSLVTSGTRLGTDTQYF
DNA: TGTGCCAGCAGCTTGGTGACTAGCGGGACCCGACTTGGCACAGATACGCAGTATTTT

V: TRBV14
size: .
J: TRBJ2-2
D: TRBD2
CDR3: CASRRLAGGTGELFF
DNA: TGTGCCAGCAGAAGGCTAGCGGGAGGGACCGGGGAGCTGTTTTTT

V: TRBV11-2
size: .
J: TRBJ1-2
D: TRBD1
CDR3: CASSLERTGGYTF
DNA: TGTGCCAGCAGCTTAGAAAGGACAGGGGGCTACACCTTC

V: TRBV3-1/TRBV3-2
size: .
J: TRBJ2-5
D: TRBD2
CDR3: CASSQDLAGGRETQYF
DNA: TGTGCCAGCAGCCAAGATCTGGCGGGGGGGCGTGAGACCCAGTACTTC

V: TRBV19
size: .
J: TRBJ2-7
D: TRBD2
CDR3: CASSIARTSGSSEQYF
DNA: TGTGCCAGTAGTATAGCTCGGACTAGCGGGAGTAGCGAGCAGTACTTC

V: TRBV29-1
size: .
J: TRBJ2-7
D: TRBD2
CDR3: CSALKGTSGVSYEQYF
DNA: TGCAGCGCCCTGAAGGGGACTAGCGGGGTGTCCTACGAGCAGTACTTC

V: TRBV18
size: .
J: TRBJ2-1
D: .
CDR3: CASSRDEGGFYNEQFF
DNA: TGTGCCAGCTCACGGGACGAAGGGGGATTCTACAATGAGCAGTTCTTC